One sample yielded the 3 T cell receptor beta chains listed below, sequenced in a study of T cells in Graves' hyperthyroidism and ophthalmopathy (dated by TCRdb to between 2018 and 2020). The library was obtained by multiplex PCR. The reads were generated on an Illumina HiSeq 2000. TCR beta CDR3 regions were amplified from RNA transcripts. The first round of RT-PCR for the TCR CDR3 was performed with the HTBI primer set and the Qiagen OneStep RT-PCR kit. TCRdb took the public reads, trimmed them with fastp at Q25, ran MiXCR for clone calling and kept in-frame beta chains. A single entry per CDR3 protein holds the most common genes and DNA from its merged rows. The sample table records hundreds of thousands of distinct CDR3 sequences; about 20% of these occur just once. The ten biggest clones cover about 53% of the sample. The sequenced sample was blood. These receptors were taken from a woman in her 70s with Graves' ophthalmopathy.

The chain combines TRBV12-3 or TRBV12-4 with TRBJ2-1, with D maybe TRBD2 (6 bases). V was pared by 10 bases and J by 0 bases, with 22 bases between. There are 17 residues in the CDR3. In DNA, the CDR3 is TGTGCCACCCTGGGCCTCGGCGGGGCCGGCTCCTACAATGAGCAGTTCTTC. Amino acid sequence: CATLGLGGAGSYNEQFF.

Many counts were recorded for this clonotype. This chain links TRBV28 with TRBJ1-6; D not resolved. The V and J ends lost 8 bases and 10 bases respectively, with 12 bases between them. The CDR3 has 12 residues. Germline lookup yields CDR1 MDHEN and CDR2 SYDVKM. The CDR3 loop reads CASVLLGSPLHF. The CDR3 nucleotides are TGTGCCAGCGTTTTACTGGGGTCACCCCTCCACTTT. Looking up the rest from reference TRBV28 and TRBJ1-6 gives the full variable domain: DVKVTQSSRYLVKRTGEKVFLECVQDMDHENMFWYRQDPGLGLRLIYFSYDVKMKEKGDIPEGYSVSREKKERFSLILESASTNQTSMYLCASVLLGSPLHFGNGTRLTVT.

This clonotype has only a few counts. This CDR3 is CASSELVAPQVLHF. The CDR3 DNA is TGTGCCAGCAGTGAACTTGTGGCGCCTCAGGTCCTCCACTTT. The gene calls are TRBV2 and TRBJ1-6; D not resolved. CDR1 SNHLY and CDR2 FYNNEI come from the germline V gene. This CDR3 is built from 14 residues. V shed 2 bases and J shed 15 bases, with 17 bases lying between them.